Included here is one T cell receptor (beta chain) sequence, with context. Its antigen specificity is not known. No base qualities exist here, and no much larger clone lies one base off it. Repertoires were sampled repeatedly over the course of chemoradiotherapy, so clonal expansion could be followed in the tumor microenvironment. The data are from a study of chemoradiotherapy in HPV16-positive cancers (dated by TCRdb to 2022 to 2024). Notes on the research overall: Functional T-cell assays on cells from a couple of HPV16-positive patients defined candidate HPV-specific T-cell clones and common TCR motifs. The study asked whether T-cell immunity to the HPV oncoproteins E6 and E7 changes during chemoradiotherapy and whether this immunity affects survival. The candidate HPV-specific TCRs and motifs were then tracked in TCR repertoires from under 100 patients with HPV-related cancers. The research as a whole found: The survival association was reported for HPV16-positive patients, and the functional definition of HPV-specific T cells was derived from only two HPV16-positive patients. Among HPV16-positive patients, expansion of HPV-responsive T cells during chemoradiotherapy was associated with better recurrence-free survival. Expansion of candidate HPV-specific clones and E7-related TCR motifs was observed in the tumor microenvironment during treatment, whereas no such expansion was observed for non-HPV-specific T cells.

For this chain, trimming is 6 bases at the V end and 7 bases at the J end, and the number of junction bases without a gene match is 5. Measured from the cysteine to the phenylalanine, the CDR3 is 13 residues long. Only the CDR3 DNA is retained, 39 bases long and in frame from the first base. From the germline V gene, CDR1 is SNHLY and CDR2 is FYNNEI. Receptor amplification or capture employed the immunoSEQ multiplex PCR assay. TCRdb holds this immuneACCESS table with in-frame rearrangements only. Some clones are missing; in checked studies, unresolved V genes explain under half, and the rest has no known cause. A total of about 8,900 clones appear in this sample, approximately 90% of them only once. Roughly an eighth of the sample rests with the top ten.

The chain couples TRBV2 to TRBJ2-3; 9 bases in the junction line up with TRBD1. Sequencing was performed on blood, taken from a patient who underwent chemoradiotherapy. The origin of this receptor is a human donor with HPV-associated anogenital cancer. The DNA sequence is given as TGTGCCAGCAGCTATGGGACAGGGAATACGCAGTATTTT. Protein translation: CASSYGTGNTQYF.